This T cell receptor (beta chain) was found in a study of metastatic and nonmetastatic thyroid tumors. Study-wide context: Repertoires of blood and of tissue (tumor or nodule) from malignant and benign thyroid patients were compared.

Thyroid surgery was performed in patients who had received no treatment beforehand. V was shortened by 0 bases and J by 0 bases, with 6 bases between the two germline ends. Germline-derived CDR1 and CDR2 are KGHDR and SFDVKD. CDR3 length: 15 residues. TCRdb used MiXCR to call clones anew from the PCR reads. The table shows 4,700 or so clones, with 23% occurring only once. V usage is TRBV24-1 and J usage is TRBJ2-3; D unclear. The source material was tumor tissue. The receptor's source is a male donor with papillary thyroid cancer or a benign thyroid nodule (not recorded which). Some clones in this sample may be carry-over from other donors' samples. CDR3 nucleotide sequence: TGTGCCACCAGTGATTTGTGGCGGAGCACAGATACGCAGTATTTT. Its protein product is CATSDLWRSTDTQYF.